This T cell receptor beta chain was sequenced in a study of cytomegalovirus exposure and HLA in healthy donors. A note on this clone: Its antigen is as yet unknown.

PCR used 60 Vbeta primers and 13 Jbeta primers. TCRdb keeps only in-frame clones here, not all; method: immunoSEQ multiplex PCR. The data show about 60,000 clones, 77% seen once. Findings and caveats of the study: Most observed TCR sequences were rare, whereas some public TCRs were detected in many donors. One cluster of highly shared sequence variants probably arose as a sequencing artifact.

CDR1 SGHTA and CDR2 FQGNSA come from the germline V gene. The length of the CDR3 is 19 residues. V was pared by 0 bases and J by 1 base, with 13 bases of the junction left unmatched. The chain recombines TRBV7-2 with TRBJ2-7, with 9 bases lining up with TRBD2. The sequence derives from a female donor in good health and CMV-seronegative. Sequencing was performed on PBMCs. Here the CDR3 reads CASSLASVAGGHLSYEQYF. The CDR3 DNA is TGTGCCAGCAGCTTAGCGTCCGTCGCGGGAGGGCATCTTTCCTACGAGCAGTACTTC.